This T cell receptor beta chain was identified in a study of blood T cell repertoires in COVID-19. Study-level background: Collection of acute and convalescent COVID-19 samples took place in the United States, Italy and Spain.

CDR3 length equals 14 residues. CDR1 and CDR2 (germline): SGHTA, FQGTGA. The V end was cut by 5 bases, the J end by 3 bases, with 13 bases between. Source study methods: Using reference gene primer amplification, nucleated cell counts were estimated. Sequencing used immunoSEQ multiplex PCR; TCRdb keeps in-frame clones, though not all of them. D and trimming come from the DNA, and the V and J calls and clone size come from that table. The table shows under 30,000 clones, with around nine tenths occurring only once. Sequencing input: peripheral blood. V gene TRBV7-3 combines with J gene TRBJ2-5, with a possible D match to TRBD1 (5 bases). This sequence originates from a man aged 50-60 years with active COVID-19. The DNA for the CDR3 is TGTGCCAGCAGCCAGTGGGGCAGAAAAGAGACCCAGTACTTC. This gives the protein CASSQWGRKETQYF.